This T cell receptor beta chain was retrieved from a study of T cells in Graves' hyperthyroidism and ophthalmopathy. RNA transcripts provided the source from which TCR beta CDR3 regions were amplified. HTBI primers were used for first-round RT-PCR of the TCR CDR3. TCRdb re-called the multiplex PCR reads with MiXCR, one entry per CDR3 protein. The sample yields roughly 350,000 distinct CDR3 sequences, more than 12% seen once. CDR1 and CDR2 (germline): MDHEN, SYDVKM. The CDR3 loop spans 15 amino acids. The J segment lost 9 bases and the V segment lost 2 bases, leaving 6 bases of the junction unmatched. The chain joins TRBV28 to TRBJ2-1, with 11 bases matching TRBD2. This clonotype was obtained from a woman in her 30s with Graves' ophthalmopathy. The material sequenced was blood. CDR3 coding DNA: TGTGCCAGCAGTTTAGCTAGCGGGGGGCCTCTTGAGCAGTTCTTC. Amino acids: CASSLASGGPLEQFF.